Below, 22 T cell receptor beta chains from the same sample are listed, as sequenced in a study of shared clonotypes between healthy human individuals. The assay was immunoSEQ multiplex PCR, and TCRdb's table has in-frame clones only and misses some. The table shows about 2 million clones, with about 94% occurring only once. CD8 cells classed as naive were CD45RO-negative and positively selected for CCR7, excluding terminally differentiated effector memory CD45RA+ cells. Sequences were obtained from naive CD8+ T cells sorted from blood. Every receptor here comes from a man aged 18 to 30 in good health.

The V gene is TRBV6-1, the J gene TRBJ2-6; D is ambiguous. The V gene's germline CDR1 is MNHNS and CDR2 SASEGT. The CDR3 loop spans 17 amino acids. V lost 0 bases and J lost 2, with 11 bases in between. CDR3 DNA: TGTGCCAGCAGTGAAGCTCCGGGCCCGGCTGGGGCCAACGTCCTGACTTTC. Encoded protein: CASSEAPGPAGANVLTF.

On this clone itself: The sample holds other DNA sequences that translate to the same CDR3. This chain connects TRBV28 to TRBJ2-5; 10 bases map to TRBD1. The CDR3 has 15 residues. Germline values: CDR1 MDHEN, CDR2 SYDVKM. J gave up 2 bases and V 4 bases, and 4 bases lay outside the gene matches. Here the CDR3 DNA reads TGTGCCAGCAGTTCCGGGACAGGGGTACAAGAGACCCAGTACTTC. Its translation: CASSSGTGVQETQYF.

This clone was recorded once. Other DNA sequences in the sample encode the same CDR3. V usage is TRBV9 and J usage is TRBJ2-7; 7 nucleotides agree with TRBD1. J lost 2 bases, V lost 0 bases, and 5 bases had no gene match. Germline lookup yields CDR1 SGDLS and CDR2 YYNGEE. The CDR3 spans 15 residues. The CDR3 bases are TGTGCCAGCAGCGTAGACCCCGGGACAGCCTACGAGCAGTACTTC. It translates to CASSVDPGTAYEQYF.

To note about this clone: The same CDR3 can be traced to other DNA sequences in this sample. The chain recombines TRBV27 with TRBJ2-1, with 9 bases matching TRBD2. Germline values: CDR1 MNHEY, CDR2 SMNVEV (reference sequence). The V and J ends lost 4 bases and 5 bases, in that order; junction bases with no gene match: 6. This CDR3 is 15 amino acids long. CDR3 sequence reads: CASSSGLAGDNEQFF. The CDR3 coding sequence is TGTGCCAGCAGTTCCGGGTTAGCGGGGGACAATGAGCAGTTCTTC.

The chain couples TRBV15 to TRBJ2-5; no reliable D call. Germline-derived CDR1 and CDR2 are LNHNV and YYDKDF (reference sequence). The CDR3 is 15 amino acids. The ends were cut back, 0 bases at V and 5 bases at J, with 13 bases in the middle. CDR3 in amino acids: CATSRDSWDRETQYF. The CDR3 region has the DNA TGTGCCACCAGCAGAGATTCCTGGGATAGGGAGACCCAGTACTTC.

The chain recombines TRBV5-1 with TRBJ1-2; D is perhaps TRBD1 (5 bases). Germline assignment: CDR1 SGHRS and CDR2 YFSETQ. This CDR3 is built from 18 residues. V was clipped by 0 bases and J by 2 bases, with 20 bases between them. In DNA, the CDR3 is TGCGCCAGCAGCTTGGAAGCGTCGGCAGGGACGACCAACTATGGCTACACCTTC. It yields the protein CASSLEASAGTTNYGYTF.

The chain links TRBV10-2 to TRBJ1-5; D gene uncertain. V lost 3 bases to trimming and J lost 2 bases, with 8 bases between them. Germline assignment: CDR1 WSHSY and CDR2 SAAADI. The CDR3 length is 14 residues. The CDR3 sequence: CASSESFGNQPQHF. Here the CDR3 DNA reads TGCGCCAGCAGTGAATCTTTTGGCAATCAGCCCCAGCATTTT.

The rearrangement uses TRBV10-1 and TRBJ1-5; D is unclear. CDR3 size: 15 residues. Trimming removed 1 base from V and 1 base from J, with 8 bases in between. Germline lookup yields CDR1 WNHNN and CDR2 SYGVQD (reference sequence). The CDR3 here is CASSEWFSSNQPQHF. DNA of the CDR3: TGCGCCAGCAGTGAGTGGTTTAGCAGCAATCAGCCCCAGCATTTT.

The chain joins TRBV28 to TRBJ1-1; 7 bases agree with TRBD1. V shed 2 bases and J 5 bases; nucleotides not matched to a gene: 8. The CDR3 is 15 residues long. The germline V gene encodes CDR1 MDHEN and CDR2 SYDVKM. CDR3 DNA: TGTGCCAGCAGTTTAAATACAGGGGCTGGTACTGAAGCTTTCTTT. It translates to CASSLNTGAGTEAFF.

The rearrangement uses TRBV30 and TRBJ1-3; D unclear. V dropped 5 bases and J dropped 3 bases, with 8 bases sitting between them. The CDR3 is 12 amino acids. Per the germline V gene, CDR1 is GTSNPN and CDR2 is SVGIG (reference sequence). The CDR3 sequence: CAWGGLGNTIYF. The CDR3 DNA sequence: TGTGCCTGGGGCGGGCTTGGAAACACCATATATTTT.

Turning to this clone: This sample also contains other DNA sequences that code for the same CDR3. The genes are TRBV9 and TRBJ2-7; 11 bases are a match to TRBD2. Germline lookup yields CDR1 SGDLS and CDR2 YYNGEE. V lost 3 bases to trimming and J lost 3 bases; unmatched junction nucleotides: 2. The CDR3 consists of 14 residues. The CDR3 sequence: CASSASGGSYEQYF. CDR3 nucleotides: TGTGCCAGCAGCGCTAGCGGGGGGAGCTACGAGCAGTACTTC.

The J gene is TRBJ2-1, the V gene TRBV2, with 9 bases matching TRBD1. Per germline, CDR1 SNHLY and CDR2 FYNNEI. The J segment lost 4 bases and the V segment lost 2 bases, leaving 12 bases of the junction unmatched. This CDR3 is built from 18 residues. This chain's CDR3 is CASSELITGGLTYNEQFF. The CDR3 DNA sequence: TGTGCCAGCAGTGAATTAATTACAGGGGGCCTCACTTACAATGAGCAGTTCTTC.

Concerning this clone itself: At one boundary the junction diverges from the germline segment, which might be a read error. At the DNA level, this CDR3 is encoded by other sequences in the same sample as well. The chain links TRBV7-6 to TRBJ2-7, with TRBD1 as a possible D gene (5 bases). This CDR3 has 15 amino acids. Germline CDR1 is SGHVS and CDR2 is FNYEAQ. In DNA, the CDR3 is TGTGCCAGTAGCTTAGAGGCCGACAGCGTCAACGAGCAGTACTTC. Translation: CASSLEADSVNEQYF. Full variable domain (remainder filled in from reference TRBV7-6 and TRBJ2-7): GAGVSQSPRYKVTKRGQDVALRCDPISGHVSLYWYRQALGQGPEFLTYFNYEAQQDKSGLPNDRFSAERPEGSISTLTIQRTEQRDSAMYRCASSLEADSVNEQYFGPGTRLTVT.

V and J are TRBV27 and TRBJ2-3; 7 bases fit TRBD2. Germline CDR1 and CDR2: MNHEY and SMNVEV (reference sequence). The CDR3 totals 16 residues. Germline trimming cut 0 bases from V and 0 bases from J; bases unmatched to any gene: 3. The CDR3 reads CASSLSAGFSTDTQYF. The CDR3 DNA reads TGTGCCAGCAGTTTATCAGCGGGGTTTAGCACAGATACGCAGTATTTT.

The J gene is TRBJ2-1, the V gene TRBV5-8, with 9 bases fitting TRBD1. The CDR3 is 14 amino acids. Trimming removed 4 bases from V and 10 bases from J; junction bases left unmatched: 9. Per germline, CDR1 SGHTS and CDR2 YDEGEE. The CDR3 DNA is TGTGCCAGCAGCGTCGCCGGGACAGGGAACGAGCAGTTCTTC. Translated: CASSVAGTGNEQFF.

The chain employs TRBV11-2 and TRBJ1-1, with D perhaps matching TRBD1 (5 bases). The germline V and J ends were trimmed by 5 bases and 2 bases, with 15 bases remaining between them. CDR1 and CDR2 from the germline V gene are SGHAT and FQNNGV. The CDR3 consists of 15 residues. The CDR3 here is CASSLHPTVNTEAFF. CDR3 DNA sequence: TGTGCCAGCAGCCTCCACCCGACAGTCAACACTGAAGCTTTCTTT.

This sequence joins TRBV4-1 and TRBJ2-1, with D possibly TRBD1 on 5 matching bases. Deletions cut 6 bases from V and 5 bases from J, with 20 bases between. The germline V gene has CDR1 MGHRA and CDR2 YSYEKL. CDR3 length: 16 amino acids. The CDR3 region has the DNA TGCGCCAGCAGTCTTCGCGGACAAGGATTGGACAATGAGCAGTTCTTC. It specifies CASSLRGQGLDNEQFF.

As regards this clone: Other DNA variants within this sample encode the same CDR3. The chain employs TRBV27 and TRBJ2-7; tentatively, D is TRBD1 (6 bases). Trimming took 5 bases from V and 4 from J, leaving 15 bases between them. In germline, CDR1 is MNHEY, CDR2 SMNVEV (reference sequence). The CDR3 extends over 14 amino acids. CDR3 DNA: TGTGCCAGCAGTCTCTACAGGGATTCGTACGAGCAGTACTTC. It encodes CASSLYRDSYEQYF.

V gene TRBV4-3 combines with J gene TRBJ2-2; no definite D call. CDR3 length: 14 amino acids. V was pared by 4 bases and J by 5 bases, with 11 bases between. Germline values: CDR1 LGHNA, CDR2 YSLEER. CDR3 residues: CASSPSLPTGELFF. CDR3 nucleotide sequence: TGCGCCAGCAGCCCCAGCCTCCCTACCGGGGAGCTGTTTTTT.

This clone was observed a single time. This chain links TRBV4-1 with TRBJ2-7, with a weak D call TRBD1 (6 bases). This CDR3 has 15 amino acids. V lost 3 bases and J lost 0, with 12 bases in between. CDR1 and CDR2 (germline): MGHRA, YSYEKL. CDR3 residues: CASSQADRSSYEQYF. As DNA, the CDR3 is TGCGCCAGCAGCCAGGCTGACAGGAGCTCCTACGAGCAGTACTTC.

The chain employs TRBV28 and TRBJ1-2; 8 bases agree with TRBD1. The V segment lost 8 bases and the J segment 3 bases; nucleotides outside the gene matches: 5. Germline lookup yields CDR1 MDHEN and CDR2 SYDVKM. This CDR3 contains 13 residues. CDR3 in amino acids: CASAATGDYGYTF. The CDR3 nucleotides are TGTGCCAGCGCCGCGACAGGGGACTATGGCTACACCTTC.

V usage is TRBV2 and J usage is TRBJ2-1; possible D gene TRBD1, 5 bases. Germline V gene sequence: CDR1 SNHLY, CDR2 FYNNEI. This CDR3 contains 13 residues. V was trimmed by 5 bases and J by 8 bases, leaving 13 bases between them. The CDR3, as DNA: TGTGCCAGCAGTCTTGGTAGGGGCGATGAGCAGTTCTTC. Residues: CASSLGRGDEQFF.